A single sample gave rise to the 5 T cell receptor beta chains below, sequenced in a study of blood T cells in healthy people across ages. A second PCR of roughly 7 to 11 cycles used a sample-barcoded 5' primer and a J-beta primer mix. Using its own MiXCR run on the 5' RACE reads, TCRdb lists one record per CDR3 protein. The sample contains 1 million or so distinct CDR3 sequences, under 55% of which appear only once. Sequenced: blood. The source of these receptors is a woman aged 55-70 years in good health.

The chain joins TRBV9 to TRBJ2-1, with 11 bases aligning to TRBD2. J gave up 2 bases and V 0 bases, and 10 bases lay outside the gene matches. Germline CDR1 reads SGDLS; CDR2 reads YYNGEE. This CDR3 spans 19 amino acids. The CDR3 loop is CASSVGGLAGGLAYNEQFF. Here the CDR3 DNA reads TGTGCCAGCAGCGTAGGAGGTCTAGCGGGAGGTCTTGCCTACAATGAGCAGTTCTTC.

The CDR3 DNA follows: TGCGCCAGCAACGTGGCAGGGGGGAGCGGTGAAGCTTTCTTT. It translates to CASNVAGGSGEAFF. The chain carries TRBV5-1 and TRBJ1-1; 7 bases match TRBD1. The junction had 12 bases not matched to a gene; V was cut back by 6 bases and J by 7 bases. The CDR3 runs to 14 residues. CDR1 SGHRS and CDR2 YFSETQ come from the germline V gene.

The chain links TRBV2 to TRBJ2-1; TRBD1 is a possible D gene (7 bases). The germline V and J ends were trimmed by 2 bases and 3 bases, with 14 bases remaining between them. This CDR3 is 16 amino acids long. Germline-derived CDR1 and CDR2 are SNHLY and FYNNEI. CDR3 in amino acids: CASSELGQGGYNEQFF. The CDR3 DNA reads TGTGCCAGCAGTGAACTAGGGCAGGGGGGCTACAATGAGCAGTTCTTC.

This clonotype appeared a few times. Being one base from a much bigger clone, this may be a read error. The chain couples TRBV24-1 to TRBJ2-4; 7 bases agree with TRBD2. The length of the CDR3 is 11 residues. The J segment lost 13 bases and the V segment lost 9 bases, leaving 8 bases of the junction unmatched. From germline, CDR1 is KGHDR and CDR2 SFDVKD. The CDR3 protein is CATWEGGEQYF. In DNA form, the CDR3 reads TGTGCCACCTGGGAGGGAGGAGAGCAGTACTTC.

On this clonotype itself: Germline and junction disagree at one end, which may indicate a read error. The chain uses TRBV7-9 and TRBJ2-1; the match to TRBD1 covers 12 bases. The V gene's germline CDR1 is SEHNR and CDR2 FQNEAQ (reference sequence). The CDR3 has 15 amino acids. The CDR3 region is CVSSLVGTGGYEQFF. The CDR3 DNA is TGTGTCAGCAGCTTAGTAGGGACAGGGGGCTATGAGCAGTTCTTC. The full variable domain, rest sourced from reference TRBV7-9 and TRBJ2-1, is DTGVSQNPRHKITKRGQNVTFRCDPISEHNRLYWYRQTLGQGPEFLTYFQNEAQLEKSRLLSDRFSAERPKGSFSTLEIQRTEQGDSAMYLCVSSLVGTGGYEQFFGPGTRLTVL.